These 28 T cell receptor beta chains were all obtained from the same sample, sequenced in a study of blood T cells in healthy people across ages. A second PCR of roughly 7 to 11 cycles used a sample-barcoded 5' primer and a J-beta primer mix. TCRdb analysed the 5' RACE reads with MiXCR anew, one entry per CDR3 protein. Of fewer than 1,000,000 distinct CDR3 sequences in the sample, around 42% were seen once. Source material: blood. Every receptor here comes from a man aged 55 to 70 in good health.

This clonotype was seen more than once but under ten times. V is TRBV4-1 and J is TRBJ2-1, with 8 bases matching TRBD2. This CDR3 region has 16 residues. V shed 0 bases and J 4 bases; nucleotides not matched to a gene: 5. The germline V gene encodes CDR1 MGHRA and CDR2 YSYEKL. The CDR3 nucleotides are TGCGCCAGCAGCCAAGAAGGCCGGGGGGGATACAATGAGCAGTTCTTC. Amino acids: CASSQEGRGGYNEQFF.

The V call is TRBV7-2, the J call TRBJ2-1; a weak D match, TRBD1 (5 bases). This CDR3 comprises 15 residues. Germline V gene sequence: CDR1 SGHTA, CDR2 FQGNSA. V lost 1 base, J lost 6 bases, and 13 bases lay in between. The chain's CDR3 is CASSLVVRASNEQFF. The CDR3 coding sequence is TGTGCCAGCAGCTTAGTTGTCAGGGCCTCCAATGAGCAGTTCTTC.

This clonotype was picked up a small number of times. The CDR3 DNA sequence: TGTGCCAGCAGCTTAGCGGGTGGGGGGAGCGAGCAGTACTTC. Amino acid sequence: CASSLAGGGSEQYF. This chain uses TRBV7-9 with TRBJ2-7, with D maybe TRBD2 (6 bases). The CDR3 runs 14 residues. Between the trimmed V and J ends, which lost 0 bases and 6 bases, there was a span of 12 bases. Per the germline V gene, CDR1 is SEHNR and CDR2 is FQNEAQ (reference sequence).

This chain uses TRBV10-3 with TRBJ2-1, with D possibly being TRBD1 (5 bases). Germline CDR1 is ENHRY and CDR2 is SYGVKD. V gave up 5 bases and J gave up 13 bases, with 18 bases separating them. This CDR3 region has 13 residues. The CDR3 region is CAISSDSPSTQFF. CDR3 nucleotide sequence: TGTGCCATCAGTTCAGACAGTCCTTCGACCCAGTTCTTC.

This clonotype was seen ten or more times. This chain joins TRBV4-1 and TRBJ1-1, with D perhaps TRBD1 (5 bases). Germline V gene sequence: CDR1 MGHRA, CDR2 YSYEKL. CDR3 length equals 14 residues. V was trimmed by 0 bases and J by 6 bases, leaving 11 bases between them. For the CDR3, the DNA is TGCGCCAGCAGCCAAGACCAGGGTTTCCCTGAAGCTTTCTTT. Amino acids: CASSQDQGFPEAFF.

J is TRBJ2-1 and V is TRBV2; no firm D call. The germline V gene encodes CDR1 SNHLY and CDR2 FYNNEI. Trimming took off 7 bases at V and 6 bases at J, with 10 bases between the two ends. The CDR3 has 12 amino acids. CDR3 amino acids: CASTPGGNEQFF. CDR3 bases: TGTGCCAGCACTCCGGGTGGCAATGAGCAGTTCTTC.

The chain has TRBV5-1 and TRBJ2-2; D not certain. This CDR3 spans 15 amino acids. V was trimmed by 0 bases and J by 6 bases, leaving 12 bases between them. The germline V gene has CDR1 SGHRS and CDR2 YFSETQ. The CDR3 sequence: CASSLEPAVAGELFF. Here the CDR3 DNA reads TGCGCCAGCAGCTTGGAGCCAGCCGTTGCCGGGGAGCTGTTTTTT.

This clonotype was detected only a few times. The rearrangement joins TRBV29-1 to TRBJ1-2; TRBD1 agrees at 7 bases. Germline CDR1 and CDR2: SQVTM and ANQGSEA. This CDR3 comprises 13 residues. V lost 4 bases and J lost 4; bases outside the gene matches: 6. Here the CDR3 reads CSVGQGVAYGYTF. CDR3 coding DNA: TGCAGCGTTGGACAGGGAGTTGCCTATGGCTACACCTTC.

This clonotype was observed a handful of times. V usage is TRBV2 and J usage is TRBJ2-1, with 12 bases that match TRBD2. From germline, CDR1 is SNHLY and CDR2 FYNNEI. CDR3 length equals 16 residues. J lost 1 base, V lost 7 bases, and 5 bases had no gene match. The CDR3 bases are TGTGCCAGCACCGGACTAGCGGGGACATCCTACAATGAGCAGTTCTTC. Protein: CASTGLAGTSYNEQFF.

The J gene is TRBJ2-1, the V gene TRBV20-1; D call uncertain. The CDR3 consists of 12 residues. Germline assignment: CDR1 DFQATT and CDR2 SNEGSKA (reference sequence). With 3 bases removed from V and 4 bases from J, the gap between germline ends came to 7 bases. CDR3 DNA sequence: TGCAGTGCTAGGTTAGATTACAATGAGCAGTTCTTC. It encodes CSARLDYNEQFF.

The genes are TRBV20-1 and TRBJ2-7; D may be TRBD2 (6 bases). Germline V gene data show CDR1 as DFQATT and CDR2 as SNEGSKA (reference sequence). The CDR3 has 15 residues. V dropped 6 bases and J dropped 0 bases, with 18 bases sitting between them. CDR3 amino acids: CSADRGTASSYEQYF. The CDR3 region has the DNA TGCAGTGCGGACCGGGGGACCGCTAGCTCCTACGAGCAGTACTTC.

This clonotype was found many times. J is TRBJ2-5 and V is TRBV6-2 or TRBV6-3, with D maybe TRBD1 (5 bases). The CDR3 has 18 residues. The V and J ends lost 0 bases and 2 bases respectively, with 19 bases between them. From germline, CDR1 is MNHEY and CDR2 SVGEGT. For the CDR3, the DNA is TGTGCCAGCAGTTACTCTACGGCGAGCCAGGGTTGGCAAGAGACCCAGTACTTC. This codes for CASSYSTASQGWQETQYF.

The V gene is TRBV18, the J gene TRBJ2-7, with 8 bases that match TRBD1. Germline V CDR1 and CDR2: KGHSH, LQKENI. This CDR3 region has 14 residues. Losses at the gene ends were 4 bases for V and 6 bases for J; bases not matched to a gene: 8. CDR3 in amino acids: CASSQQTGGGEQYF. DNA of the CDR3: TGTGCCAGCTCACAGCAAACAGGGGGAGGCGAGCAGTACTTC.

The chain carries TRBV3-1 and TRBJ2-4; 7 nucleotides match TRBD1. From germline, CDR1 is LGHDT and CDR2 YNNKEL (reference sequence). The CDR3 runs 15 residues. The V and J ends lost 3 bases and 5 bases, in that order; junction bases with no gene match: 7. The CDR3 DNA is TGTGCCAGCAGCCATACAGGGGCCAACCAAAACATTCAGTACTTC. Residues: CASSHTGANQNIQYF.

The rearrangement links TRBV12-3 or TRBV12-4 to TRBJ1-5; possible D gene TRBD1, 6 bases. CDR3 size: 13 residues. Between the trimmed V and J ends, which lost 7 bases and 5 bases, there was a span of 12 bases. The CDR3 DNA follows: TGTGCCAGCAACGGGGACACTTATCAGCCCCAGCATTTT. It codes for CASNGDTYQPQHF.

This clonotype showed up just once. CDR3 DNA: TGTGCCAGCAGCCAGACCCGGACTAGCGGAGACTACGAGCAGTACTTC. It codes for CASSQTRTSGDYEQYF. The V call is TRBV3-1, the J call TRBJ2-7; 10 bases map to TRBD2. With V trimmed by 3 bases and J by 3 bases, 8 bases remained unmatched. The CDR3 is 16 residues long. CDR1 is LGHDT and CDR2 is YNNKEL in the germline V gene (reference sequence).

The chain joins TRBV18 to TRBJ1-4; 11 nucleotides line up with TRBD1. The CDR3 spans 18 residues. Germline V gene lookup returns CDR1 KGHSH and CDR2 LQKENI. V was pared by 6 bases and J by 0 bases, with 9 bases of the junction left unmatched. The CDR3 DNA follows: TGTGCCAGCTCCGGGACAGGGGGAATAGAAGCAACTAATGAAAAACTGTTTTTT. This codes for CASSGTGGIEATNEKLFF.

The genes are TRBV20-1 and TRBJ2-3; TRBD2 agrees at 9 bases. J gave up 3 bases and V 3 bases, and 7 bases lay outside the gene matches. This CDR3 region has 15 residues. Germline V gives CDR1 DFQATT, CDR2 SNEGSKA (reference sequence). The CDR3 is CSARASGVGTDTQYF. The CDR3 DNA reads TGCAGTGCTAGGGCTAGCGGGGTGGGGACAGATACGCAGTATTTT.

This clonotype occurred a few times. V and J are TRBV4-3 and TRBJ2-7; unclear D gene. V lost 0 bases and J lost 3, with 15 bases in between. CDR3 length: 16 residues. CDR1 and CDR2 from the germline V gene are LGHNA and YSLEER. The CDR3 here is CASSQDTNSKSYEQYF. The CDR3, as DNA: TGCGCCAGCAGCCAAGATACGAACTCCAAAAGCTACGAGCAGTACTTC.

The chain combines TRBV20-1 with TRBJ2-1; unclear D gene. Germline CDR1 is DFQATT and CDR2 is SNEGSKA (reference sequence). The CDR3 runs to 13 residues. The CDR3 region has the DNA TGCAGGGGGTCTGGAGACTCCTACAATGAGCAGTTCTTC. Amino acids: CRGSGDSYNEQFF.

The rearrangement joins TRBV9 to TRBJ1-1; D unresolved. CDR3 length equals 13 residues. The germline V and J ends were trimmed by 0 bases and 6 bases, with 9 bases remaining between them. Germline loops: CDR1 SGDLS, CDR2 YYNGEE. The CDR3 DNA sequence: TGTGCCAGCAGCGTAGGTCCGTTGCCTGAAGCTTTCTTT. Protein product: CASSVGPLPEAFF.

V and J are TRBV7-2 and TRBJ1-1; 8 positions agree with TRBD1. This CDR3 comprises 17 residues. The trim removed 8 bases at V and 0 bases at J, leaving 14 bases unmatched. Looked up from germline, CDR1 is SGHTA and CDR2 is FQGNSA. The CDR3: CASGRLAGGWMNTEAFF. CDR3 bases: TGTGCCAGCGGAAGGCTGGCAGGGGGCTGGATGAACACTGAAGCTTTCTTT. Full variable domain (remainder filled in from reference TRBV7-2 and TRBJ1-1): GAGVSQSPSNKVTEKGKDVELRCDPISGHTALYWYRQSLGQGLEFLIYFQGNSAPDKSGLPSDRFSAERTGGSVSTLTIQRTQQEDSAVYLCASGRLAGGWMNTEAFFGQGTRLTVV.

This clonotype was picked up a small number of times. The V call is TRBV7-9, the J call TRBJ1-2; 7 bases fit TRBD1. CDR1 is SEHNR and CDR2 is FQNEAQ in the germline V gene (reference sequence). The trim removed 0 bases at V and 5 bases at J, leaving 6 bases unmatched. The CDR3 runs 15 residues. The CDR3 sequence is CASSLARGTEYGYTF. CDR3 in DNA: TGTGCCAGCAGCTTAGCGCGGGGGACAGAGTATGGCTACACCTTC.

The sample holds a few counts of this clonotype. V is TRBV12-3 or TRBV12-4 and J is TRBJ1-6; D possibly corresponds to TRBD1 (6 bases). The CDR3 contains 16 residues. The V end lost 4 bases, the J end lost 3 bases, and 13 bases lay between the germline ends. The CDR3 protein is CASSSTTGNYNSPLHF. The CDR3 coding sequence is TGTGCCAGCAGTTCAACGACAGGAAACTATAATTCACCCCTCCACTTT.

The chain links TRBV7-6 to TRBJ2-3; D is uncertain. V lost 6 bases and J 0 bases, leaving 10 bases between the germline ends. Germline CDR1 SGHVS, CDR2 FNYEAQ. The CDR3 loop spans 14 amino acids. DNA of the CDR3: TGTGCCAGCAGTTCCCTCGGAAGCACAGATACGCAGTATTTT. It codes for CASSSLGSTDTQYF.

The chain has TRBV6-2 or TRBV6-3 and TRBJ1-1; possibly TRBD1 for D (5 bases). V shed 8 bases and J shed 11 bases, with 21 bases lying between them. CDR3 length equals 13 residues. The V gene's germline CDR1 is MNHEY and CDR2 SVGEGT. For the CDR3, the DNA is TGTGCCAGCGAATTTAATGGGGCCAATCGTGCTTTCTTT. This translates into CASEFNGANRAFF.

This rearrangement joins TRBV27 to TRBJ2-3, with D uncertain. V was trimmed by 8 bases and J by 1 base, leaving 10 bases between them. Germline lookup yields CDR1 MNHEY and CDR2 SMNVEV (reference sequence). The CDR3 has 13 amino acids. The CDR3: CASLRPGTDTQYF. As DNA, the CDR3 is TGTGCCAGCTTACGGCCCGGCACAGATACGCAGTATTTT.

This chain links TRBV5-1 with TRBJ2-5, with 11 positions matching TRBD2. The end of the DNA is better explained by TRBJ2-7, so the J call may be wrong. This CDR3 has 17 residues. Germline values: CDR1 SGHRS, CDR2 YFSETQ. CDR3 nucleotides: TGCGCCAGCAACCGCCTAGCGGGGGGACCCTCTCCATCCGAGCAGTACTTC. This translates into CASNRLAGGPSPSEQYF.